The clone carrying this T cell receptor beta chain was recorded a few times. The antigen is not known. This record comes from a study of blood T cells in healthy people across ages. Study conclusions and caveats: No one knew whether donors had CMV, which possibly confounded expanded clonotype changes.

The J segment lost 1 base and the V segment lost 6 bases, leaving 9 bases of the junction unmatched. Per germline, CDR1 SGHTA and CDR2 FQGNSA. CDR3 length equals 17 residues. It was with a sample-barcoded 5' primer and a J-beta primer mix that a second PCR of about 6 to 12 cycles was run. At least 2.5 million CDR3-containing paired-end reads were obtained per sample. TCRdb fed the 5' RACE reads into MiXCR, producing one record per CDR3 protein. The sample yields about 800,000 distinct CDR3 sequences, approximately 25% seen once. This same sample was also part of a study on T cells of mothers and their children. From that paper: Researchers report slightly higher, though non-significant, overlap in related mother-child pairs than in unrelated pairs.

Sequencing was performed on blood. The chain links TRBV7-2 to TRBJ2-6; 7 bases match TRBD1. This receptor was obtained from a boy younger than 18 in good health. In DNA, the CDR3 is TGTGCCAGCAGGTCCGGGACAGCGTTATCTGGGGCCAACGTCCTGACTTTC. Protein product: CASRSGTALSGANVLTF.